Presented here are 32 T cell receptor beta chains from one specimen sequenced in a study of cytomegalovirus exposure and HLA in healthy donors. The PCR contained 60 Vbeta and 13 Jbeta primers. The table came from immunoSEQ multiplex PCR; TCRdb's copy has only in-frame clones and leaves some out. The sample yields about 180,000 clones, about four fifths seen once. Sequenced sample: PBMCs. These receptors originate from a woman younger than 45 in good health and CMV-seronegative.

This clone was recorded a few times. This rearrangement joins TRBV10-3 to TRBJ1-1; 8 nucleotides align to TRBD1. Trimming cost V 3 bases and J 7 bases; bases outside gene matches: 7. The CDR3 has 14 amino acids. Germline CDR1 ENHRY, CDR2 SYGVKD. CDR3 loop: CAISEPDRGNEAFF. The CDR3 nucleotides read TGTGCCATCAGTGAACCTGACAGGGGCAATGAAGCTTTCTTT.

The V call is TRBV6-5, the J call TRBJ1-1; D not resolved. Germline CDR1 MNHEY, CDR2 SVGAGI. The germline V and J ends were trimmed by 0 bases and 1 base, with 12 bases remaining between them. CDR3 length equals 16 residues. CDR3 DNA sequence: TGTGCCAGCAGTTACTCGTCCGCCTCGGGGAACACTGAAGCTTTCTTT. Its translation: CASSYSSASGNTEAFF.

V gene TRBV20-1 combines with J gene TRBJ2-1, with D uncertain. Between the trimmed V and J ends, which lost 6 bases and 5 bases, there was a span of 8 bases. The CDR3 consists of 11 residues. The germline gives CDR1 DFQATT, CDR2 SNEGSKA (reference sequence). CDR3: CSARLNNEQFF. DNA of the CDR3: TGCAGTGCGCGATTGAACAATGAGCAGTTCTTC.

A remark on this clone: Other nucleotide sequences in the sample specify the same CDR3. V is TRBV4-1 and J is TRBJ1-6; a possible D gene is TRBD1 (6 bases). Between the trimmed V and J ends, which lost 1 base and 7 bases, there was a span of 14 bases. The CDR3 is 16 residues long. The germline CDR1 and CDR2 sequences are MGHRA and YSYEKL. CDR3 amino acids: CASSQGGTGRNSPLHF. The CDR3 DNA reads TGCGCCAGCAGCCAAGGGGGAACAGGGCGGAATTCACCCCTCCACTTT.

This chain uses TRBV7-9 with TRBJ2-1, with D perhaps matching TRBD1 (6 bases). The V end lost 4 bases, the J end lost 3 bases, and 13 bases lay between the germline ends. Germline CDR1 SEHNR, CDR2 FQNEAQ (reference sequence). The CDR3 covers 15 residues. CDR3 sequence: CASSSRQAVYNEQFF. CDR3 DNA sequence: TGTGCCAGCAGCTCCAGACAGGCGGTCTACAATGAGCAGTTCTTC.

The chain has TRBV19 and TRBJ1-4; no reliable D call. Trimming cost V 0 bases and J 7 bases, with 12 bases left between them. This CDR3 comprises 15 residues. Per the germline V gene, CDR1 is LNHDA and CDR2 is SQIVND (reference sequence). CDR3 sequence: CASSIDYPRGEKLFF. CDR3 sequence (DNA): TGTGCCAGTAGTATAGATTACCCCCGGGGTGAAAAACTGTTTTTT.

A few counts support this clone. The chain combines TRBV19 with TRBJ2-4, with 7 bases lining up with TRBD2. Germline V gene lookup returns CDR1 LNHDA and CDR2 SQIVND (reference sequence). The CDR3 totals 16 residues. V lost 5 bases, J lost 3 bases, and 10 bases stayed unmatched. For the CDR3, the DNA is TGTGCCAGTAGTGGACGACTAGCTTTCGGCAAAAACATTCAGTACTTC. This encodes CASSGRLAFGKNIQYF.

The V and J genes are TRBV7-9 and TRBJ1-4; D unclear. This CDR3 contains 15 residues. Germline V lookup: CDR1 SEHNR, CDR2 FQNEAQ (reference sequence). Deletions cut 4 bases from V and 7 bases from J, with 16 bases between. DNA for the CDR3: TGTGCCAGCAGCTCAACGCGGGGTAATGGTGAAAAACTGTTTTTT. This gives the protein CASSSTRGNGEKLFF.

The chain employs TRBV27 and TRBJ2-1; TRBD2 agrees at 13 bases. With 5 bases clipped from V and 7 bases from J, the junction kept 5 bases outside the gene matches. Germline CDR1 and CDR2: MNHEY and SMNVEV (reference sequence). The CDR3 runs to 15 residues. The CDR3 nucleotides are TGTGCCAGCAGTCCACTAGCGGGGGGGCGTAATGAGCAGTTCTTC. This encodes CASSPLAGGRNEQFF.

The chain recombines TRBV7-2 with TRBJ2-7, with D perhaps matching TRBD1 (5 bases). The CDR3 is 16 residues long. The ends were cut back, 0 bases at V and 3 bases at J, with 15 bases in the middle. Germline lookup yields CDR1 SGHTA and CDR2 FQGNSA. The DNA of the CDR3 is TGTGCCAGCAGCTTAGCGCTCAACCTAGGGGTCTACGAGCAGTACTTC. Its translation is CASSLALNLGVYEQYF.

The chain has TRBV9 and TRBJ1-2; D is possibly TRBD1 (5 bases). The germline V gene encodes CDR1 SGDLS and CDR2 YYNGEE. The CDR3 is 14 amino acids. V dropped 1 base and J dropped 8 bases, with 15 bases sitting between them. The CDR3 DNA follows: TGTGCCAGCAGCGTACCCAATGGACATTTCGGCTACACCTTC. This codes for CASSVPNGHFGYTF.

The V gene is TRBV15, the J gene TRBJ2-5, with a tentative D call TRBD2 (6 bases). The CDR3 spans 13 residues. The germline V gene encodes CDR1 LNHNV and CDR2 YYDKDF (reference sequence). V gave up 5 bases and J gave up 2 bases, with 9 bases separating them. The CDR3 spells CATSRDFQETQYF. CDR3 sequence (DNA): TGTGCCACCAGCCGGGACTTTCAAGAGACCCAGTACTTC.

This clone was detected a few times. The sample contains more than one DNA sequence encoding this CDR3. The V gene is TRBV5-6, the J gene TRBJ2-7; a weak D match, TRBD1 (5 bases). The CDR3 loop spans 14 amino acids. Germline V gives CDR1 SGHDT, CDR2 YYEEEE. Trimming removed 0 bases from V and 3 bases from J, with 10 bases in between. This chain's CDR3 is CASSLGGQIYEQYF. In DNA, the CDR3 is TGTGCCAGCAGCTTGGGAGGACAAATCTACGAGCAGTACTTC.

V is TRBV5-1 and J is TRBJ2-1, with no clear D. The CDR3 is 14 residues long. The V end was cut by 2 bases, the J end by 4 bases, with 10 bases between. CDR1 is SGHRS and CDR2 is YFSETQ in the germline V gene. The CDR3 protein is CASSLGSEYNEQFF. CDR3 DNA: TGCGCCAGCAGCTTAGGCAGCGAGTACAATGAGCAGTTCTTC.

CDR3 amino acids: CASRSIQGTGELFF. The CDR3 nucleotides read TGCGCCAGCAGGTCCATACAGGGGACCGGGGAGCTGTTTTTT. The chain uses TRBV5-1 and TRBJ2-2, with 7 bases identical to TRBD1. CDR1 SGHRS and CDR2 YFSETQ come from the germline V gene. CDR3 length equals 14 residues. V lost 5 bases, J lost 5 bases, and 6 bases stayed unmatched.

The chain has TRBV6-1 and TRBJ2-7, with D possibly matching TRBD2 (5 bases). Germline values: CDR1 MNHNS, CDR2 SASEGT. This CDR3 has 14 residues. Between the trimmed V and J ends, which lost 0 bases and 3 bases, there was a span of 9 bases. Here the CDR3 reads CASSEAVRGYEQYF. DNA for the CDR3: TGTGCCAGCAGTGAAGCTGTCCGGGGCTACGAGCAGTACTTC.

V is TRBV15 and J is TRBJ1-3, with D maybe TRBD1 (6 bases). CDR3 length equals 15 residues. The germline CDR1 and CDR2 sequences are LNHNV and YYDKDF (reference sequence). V was shortened by 3 bases and J by 3 bases, with 12 bases between the two germline ends. The DNA for the CDR3 is TGTGCCACCAGCAGCCGGGACAACAATGGAAACACCATATATTTT. Translated, it gives CATSSRDNNGNTIYF.

This chain links TRBV7-2 with TRBJ2-5, with 12 nucleotides matching TRBD2. The CDR3 sequence is 16 residues long. Germline trimming cut 2 bases from V and 2 bases from J; bases unmatched to any gene: 3. Germline V gives CDR1 SGHTA, CDR2 FQGNSA. Here the CDR3 reads CASSLLAGGWQETQYF. In nucleotides, the CDR3 is TGTGCCAGCAGCTTACTAGCGGGGGGGTGGCAAGAGACCCAGTACTTC.

The chain uses TRBV7-3 and TRBJ1-1; no definite D call. V was pared by 1 base and J by 1 base, with 7 bases between. CDR3 length: 14 residues. In germline, CDR1 is SGHTA, CDR2 FQGTGA. The CDR3 here is CASSLIPGNTEAFF. The CDR3 DNA reads TGTGCCAGCAGCTTAATTCCCGGGAACACTGAAGCTTTCTTT.

The rearrangement links TRBV6-1 to TRBJ2-7, with 10 positions matching TRBD1. The junction had 2 bases not matched to a gene; V was cut back by 2 bases and J by 1 base. There are 15 residues in the CDR3. Germline assignment: CDR1 MNHNS and CDR2 SASEGT. The CDR3, as DNA: TGTGCCAGCAGTGAACCGGGACAGGGGTCCTACGAGCAGTACTTC. Amino acid sequence: CASSEPGQGSYEQYF.

This clone was counted only a few times. The chain has TRBV5-4 and TRBJ1-6, with 10 nucleotides matching TRBD1. The CDR3 is 14 amino acids. V shed 7 bases, J shed 5 bases, and the junction held 3 bases outside the gene matches. Germline V gives CDR1 SGHNT, CDR2 YYREEE (reference sequence). CDR3 nucleotides: TGTGCCAGCGGAGGGACAGGGGATAATTCACCCCTCCACTTT. Translation: CASGGTGDNSPLHF.

This chain connects TRBV10-3 to TRBJ2-3, with 14 bases lining up with TRBD2. J was trimmed by 5 bases and V by 10 bases; bases with no gene match: 14. In germline, CDR1 is ENHRY, CDR2 SYGVKD. The CDR3 covers 17 residues. The DNA of the CDR3 is TGTGCCACCTTGACTAGCGGGGGGGCGACCTTCAGAGATACGCAGTATTTT. Its translation is CATLTSGGATFRDTQYF.

V gene TRBV19 combines with J gene TRBJ1-5; 8 bases are shared with TRBD1. Trimming took 3 bases from V and 0 from J; bases not matched to a gene: 7. The CDR3 is 17 residues long. Per the germline V gene, CDR1 is LNHDA and CDR2 is SQIVND (reference sequence). CDR3 nucleotides: TGTGCCAGTAGTATTCGCGGACAGGGAAATAGCAATCAGCCCCAGCATTTT. This sequence encodes CASSIRGQGNSNQPQHF.

The J gene is TRBJ2-2, the V gene TRBV29-1; D remains unclear. CDR3 length: 15 residues. V was shortened by 4 bases and J by 4 bases, with 16 bases between the two germline ends. CDR1 is SQVTM and CDR2 is ANQGSEA in the germline V gene. The CDR3 nucleotides read TGCAGCGTTGGTCTTCGCGACGGAGTCACCGGGGAGCTGTTTTTT. Protein product: CSVGLRDGVTGELFF.

J is TRBJ2-7 and V is TRBV4-3; D is undetermined. CDR1 LGHNA and CDR2 YSLEER come from the germline V gene. The CDR3 totals 14 residues. The germline V and J ends were trimmed by 0 bases and 4 bases, with 10 bases remaining between them. As DNA, the CDR3 is TGCGCCAGCAGCCAAGATGGGTGGAGTTACGAGCAGTACTTC. Its translation: CASSQDGWSYEQYF.

The chain links TRBV6-1 to TRBJ2-3; D not resolved. The CDR3 has 15 residues. Trimming took off 1 base at V and 6 bases at J, with 14 bases between the two ends. From germline, CDR1 is MNHNS and CDR2 SASEGT. The CDR3 loop reads CASSEVGGLWDTQYF. CDR3 bases: TGTGCCAGCAGTGAAGTTGGCGGATTGTGGGATACGCAGTATTTT.

This sequence joins TRBV5-1 and TRBJ1-2; 8 nucleotides agree with TRBD1. Germline V lookup: CDR1 SGHRS, CDR2 YFSETQ. There are 14 residues in the CDR3. V gave up 3 bases and J gave up 8 bases; unmatched junction bases: 9. CDR3 residues: CASSSVIDRGGYTF. The DNA for the CDR3 is TGCGCCAGCAGCTCCGTCATCGACAGGGGCGGCTACACCTTC.

The genes are TRBV4-2 and TRBJ2-1; 10 positions agree with TRBD1. The V and J ends lost 3 bases and 8 bases, in that order; junction bases with no gene match: 16. The V gene's germline CDR1 is LGHNA and CDR2 YNFKEQ. The CDR3 totals 18 residues. As DNA, the CDR3 is TGTGCCAGCAGCCAGGCTATACCCGGGACAGGGGATCCCCATGAGCAGTTCTTC. Its protein is CASSQAIPGTGDPHEQFF.

The chain is built from TRBV10-1 and TRBJ1-1, with 7 bases identical to TRBD1. V shed 4 bases and J 8 bases; nucleotides not matched to a gene: 7. Germline V gives CDR1 WNHNN, CDR2 SYGVQD (reference sequence). CDR3 length equals 13 residues. The CDR3 reads CASSGGRGSEAFF. CDR3 nucleotides: TGCGCCAGCAGTGGGGGCAGGGGGTCGGAAGCTTTCTTT.

This chain links TRBV9 with TRBJ1-5; 11 bases agree with TRBD1. CDR3 length: 15 residues. Looked up from germline, CDR1 is SGDLS and CDR2 is YYNGEE. The J segment lost 8 bases and the V segment lost 4 bases, leaving 8 bases of the junction unmatched. The chain's CDR3 is CASSPRDRGVEPQHF. The CDR3 coding sequence is TGTGCCAGCAGCCCCCGGGACAGGGGGGTTGAGCCCCAGCATTTT.

V usage is TRBV4-3 and J usage is TRBJ2-7, with TRBD2 matching 7 bases. The V gene's germline CDR1 is LGHNA and CDR2 YSLEER. The CDR3 consists of 15 residues. V shed 4 bases and J 2 bases; nucleotides not matched to a gene: 8. CDR3 loop: CASSRGRVGPYEQYF. The DNA of the CDR3 is TGCGCCAGCAGCCGGGGGAGGGTGGGACCCTACGAGCAGTACTTC.

As DNA, the CDR3 is TGTGCCAGCAGCCCCCAGGATAACTATGGCTACACCTTC. Amino acids: CASSPQDNYGYTF. V usage is TRBV7-3 and J usage is TRBJ1-2; D not resolved. Trimming took 5 bases from V and 1 from J, leaving 8 bases between them. Germline CDR1 reads SGHTA; CDR2 reads FQGTGA. The CDR3 consists of 13 residues.